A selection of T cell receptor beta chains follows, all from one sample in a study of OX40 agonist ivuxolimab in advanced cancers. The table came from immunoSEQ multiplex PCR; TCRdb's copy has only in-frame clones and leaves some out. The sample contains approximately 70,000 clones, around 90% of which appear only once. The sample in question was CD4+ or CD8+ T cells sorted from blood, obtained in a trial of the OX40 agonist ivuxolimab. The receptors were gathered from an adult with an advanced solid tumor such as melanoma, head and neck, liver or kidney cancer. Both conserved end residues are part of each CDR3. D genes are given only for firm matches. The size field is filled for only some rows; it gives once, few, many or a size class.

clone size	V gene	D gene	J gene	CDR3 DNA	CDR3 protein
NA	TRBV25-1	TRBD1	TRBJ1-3	TGTGCCAGCAGTGACGGACAGGCAGTTTCTGGAAACACCATATATTTT	CASSDGQAVSGNTIYF
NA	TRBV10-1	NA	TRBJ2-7	TGCGCCAGCAGTCGGGGGCTAACCTACGAGCAGTACTTC	CASSRGLTYEQYF
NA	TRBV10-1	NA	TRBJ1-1	TGCGCCAGCAGTGATGCCCTGGAGACCGATGAAGCTTTCTTT	CASSDALETDEAFF
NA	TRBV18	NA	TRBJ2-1	TGTGCCAGCTCACCACCTACGTTGTCGCGGAATGAGCAGTTCTTC	CASSPPTLSRNEQFF
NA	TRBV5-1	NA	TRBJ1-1	TGCGCCAGCAGCTTGCAGGGCGACACTGAAGCTTTCTTT	CASSLQGDTEAFF
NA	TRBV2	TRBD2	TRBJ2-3	TGTGCCAGCCGAACTAGCGGAACTAGCACAGATACGCAGTATTTT	CASRTSGTSTDTQYF
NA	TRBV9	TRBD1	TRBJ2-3	TGTGCCAGCAGCGTTGGGACAGGGGTCACAGATACGCAGTATTTT	CASSVGTGVTDTQYF
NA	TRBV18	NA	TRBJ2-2	TGTGCCAGCTCACCGACAGGGAACACCGGGGAGCTGTTTTTT	CASSPTGNTGELFF
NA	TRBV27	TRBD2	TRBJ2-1	TGTGCCAGCAGTTTACGTCGTGGTTTAGCGGGTTTAGAGAAAAATGAGCAGTTCTTC	CASSLRRGLAGLEKNEQFF
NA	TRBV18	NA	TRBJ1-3	TGTGCCAGCTCACCGCGGACCGGATCTTCTGGAAACACCATATATTTT	CASSPRTGSSGNTIYF
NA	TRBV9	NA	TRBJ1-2	TGTGCCAGCAGTCCGGACGGATCCTATGGCTACACCTTC	CASSPDGSYGYTF
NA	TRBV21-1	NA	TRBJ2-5	TGTGCCAGCAGCCCTACTAGCGGGCGACTCCCGGAGACCCAGTACTTC	CASSPTSGRLPETQYF
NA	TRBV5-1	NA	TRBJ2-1	TGCGCCAGCGGAGACGTTAGTGAGCAGTTCTTC	CASGDVSEQFF
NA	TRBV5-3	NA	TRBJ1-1	TGTGCCAGCAGCTTAACACTAATGAACACTGAAGCTTTCTTT	CASSLTLMNTEAFF
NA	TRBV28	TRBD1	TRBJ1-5	TGTGCCAGCCAAATCCCAGGACAGGGGACAGGTCAGCCCCAGCATTTT	CASQIPGQGTGQPQHF
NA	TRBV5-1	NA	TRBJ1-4	TGCGCCAGCAGGGACGGCGCAACTAATGAAAAACTGTTTTTT	CASRDGATNEKLFF
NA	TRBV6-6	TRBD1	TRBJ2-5	TGTGCCAGCAGTCGAACACCGGGACAGGGCGGAGAGACCCAGTACTTC	CASSRTPGQGGETQYF
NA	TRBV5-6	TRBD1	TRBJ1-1	TGTGCCAGCAGCCCGCTGGGACAGCCACTCGAGAACACTGAAGCTTTCTTT	CASSPLGQPLENTEAFF
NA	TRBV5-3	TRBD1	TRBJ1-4	TGTGCCAGAAGCTTGTTACCTTGGCAGGGGGCCGAATCTAATGAAAAACTGTTTTTT	CARSLLPWQGAESNEKLFF
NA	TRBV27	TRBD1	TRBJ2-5	TGTGCCAGCAGTCAACCGGGACAGGGGGCGAGAGAGACCCAGTACTTC	CASSQPGQGARETQYF
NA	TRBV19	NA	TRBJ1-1	TGTGCCAGTAGTACGCCAGCAGGTGGAGGAGCTTTCTTT	CASSTPAGGGAFF
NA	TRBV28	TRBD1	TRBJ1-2	TGTGCCAGCAGGATGACAGGGGAAGAGGACTACACCTTC	CASRMTGEEDYTF
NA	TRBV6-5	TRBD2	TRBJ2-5	TGTGCCAGCAGTAGCGGGGGGGCCCGTTCGGAGACCCAGTACTTC	CASSSGGARSETQYF
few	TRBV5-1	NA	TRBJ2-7	TGCGCCAGCAGCCCTATCCCGTCCTCCTACGAGCAGTACTTC	CASSPIPSSYEQYF
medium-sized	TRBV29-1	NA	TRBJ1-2	TGCAGCGTTTGGGGCGATGGCTACACCTTC	CSVWGDGYTF
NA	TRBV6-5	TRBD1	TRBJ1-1	TGTGCCAGCAGCCCGGACAGGGGACGGGTTGAAGCTTTCTTT	CASSPDRGRVEAFF
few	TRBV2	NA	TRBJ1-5	TGTGCCAGCAGCGAAAGAGGGGGTCAGCCCCAGCATTTT	CASSERGGQPQHF
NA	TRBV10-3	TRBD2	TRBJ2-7	TGTGCCATCAGTGAGTCGGGGAGGGGACGGCCGGCGGTTTACTTC	CAISESGRGRPAVYF
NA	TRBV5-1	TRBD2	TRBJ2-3	TGCGCCAGCAGCTTGGCGATAGCGGGGGGGCCGAGCACAGATACGCAGTATTTT	CASSLAIAGGPSTDTQYF
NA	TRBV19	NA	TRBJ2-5	TGTGCCAGTAGTGGCCTTGGGGAGACCCAGTACTTC	CASSGLGETQYF
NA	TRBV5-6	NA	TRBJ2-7	TGTGCCAGCAGCTCCATTACGGGGTACGAGCAGTACTTC	CASSSITGYEQYF
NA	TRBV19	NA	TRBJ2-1	TGTGCCAGTAGCCTGTGGGCCGGGGGCTACAATGAGCAGTTCTTC	CASSLWAGGYNEQFF
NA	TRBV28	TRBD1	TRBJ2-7	TGTGCCAGCAGTTTGGTACAGGGGGCAAAAAGAGGCTACGAGCAGTACTTC	CASSLVQGAKRGYEQYF
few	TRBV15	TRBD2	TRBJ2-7	TGTGCCACCAGCATAGGCGCTAGCGGTTCAGGGGAGCAGTACTTC	CATSIGASGSGEQYF
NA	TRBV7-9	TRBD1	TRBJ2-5	TGTGCCAGCTTGGAACAGGGGGCTGGGGAGACCCAGTACTTC	CASLEQGAGETQYF
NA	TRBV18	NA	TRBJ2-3	TGTGCCAGCTCAGGTGAAGATACGCAGTATTTT	CASSGEDTQYF
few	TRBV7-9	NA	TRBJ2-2	TGTGCCAGCAGCTTCAACACCGGGGAGCTGTTTTTT	CASSFNTGELFF
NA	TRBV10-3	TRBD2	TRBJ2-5	TGTGCCATCAGCGCGGGGGGCCAAGAGACCCAGTACTTC	CAISAGGQETQYF
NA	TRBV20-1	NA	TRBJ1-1	TGCAGTGCAGAGAGCACTGAAGCTTTCTTT	CSAESTEAFF
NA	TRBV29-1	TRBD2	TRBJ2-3	TGCAGCGTCGGGACTAGCGGGAGAGATACGCAGTATTTT	CSVGTSGRDTQYF
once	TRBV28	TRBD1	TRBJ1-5	TGTGCCAGCAGCCGGCCGGGACAGGGGGTGGGACAGCCCCAGCATTTT	CASSRPGQGVGQPQHF
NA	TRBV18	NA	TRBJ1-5	TGTGCCAGCTCACCTGACGACTATAGCAATCAGCCCCAGCATTTT	CASSPDDYSNQPQHF
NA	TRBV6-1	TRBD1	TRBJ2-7	TGTGCCAGCGCCACAGGGGCCGAAGGCGAGCAGTACTTC	CASATGAEGEQYF
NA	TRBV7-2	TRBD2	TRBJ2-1	TGTGCCAGCAGCTTAAGGCGGGGACTATACAATGAGCAGTTCTTC	CASSLRRGLYNEQFF
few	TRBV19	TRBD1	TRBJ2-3	TGTGCCAGTAGTTCAGACCGGGACAGGGTGGGGGCAGATACGCAGTATTTT	CASSSDRDRVGADTQYF
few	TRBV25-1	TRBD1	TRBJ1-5	TGTGCCAGCAGTCCGGACAGGGTGAGCAATCAGCCCCAGCATTTT	CASSPDRVSNQPQHF
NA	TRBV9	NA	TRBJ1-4	TGTGCCAGCAGCGGAGGCAGGTCAGGGGAAAAACTGTTTTTT	CASSGGRSGEKLFF
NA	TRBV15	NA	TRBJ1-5	TGTGCCACCAGCATTCGGGCAGGCAATCAGCCCCAGCATTTT	CATSIRAGNQPQHF
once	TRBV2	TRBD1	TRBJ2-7	TGTGCCAGCAGTAGGGACAGGGGGCAAAAGCAGTACTTC	CASSRDRGQKQYF
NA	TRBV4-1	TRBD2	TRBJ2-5	TGCGCCAGCAGCCAAGATATTAGGACTAGCGGGAGGAGAGAGACCCAGTACTTC	CASSQDIRTSGRRETQYF
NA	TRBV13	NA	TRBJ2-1	TGTGCCAGCAGCCTCTGGGGAACCTACAATGAGCAGTTCTTC	CASSLWGTYNEQFF
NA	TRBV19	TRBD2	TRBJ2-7	TGTGCCAGTACCCGGTCTAGCGGGGGTGGGGAGCAGTACTTC	CASTRSSGGGEQYF
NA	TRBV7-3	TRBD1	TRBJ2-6	TGTGCCAGCAGCCGAGGGGGCAGGGCCAACGTCCTGACTTTC	CASSRGGRANVLTF
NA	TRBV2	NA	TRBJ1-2	TGTGCCAGCAGTGAAGGCCCGGGAGGCAGCTACACCTTC	CASSEGPGGSYTF